The rows below give T cell receptor beta chains drawn from one sample of a study of T-cell reconstitution after alpha-beta-depleted transplantation in children. TCRdb recomputed calls from the PCR reads with MiXCR, one row per CDR3 protein. This table holds a few hundred thousand distinct CDR3 sequences, 25% to 30% found once. The starting material was PBMCs, obtained before TCRalphabeta/CD19-depleted stem cell transplant. The receptors stem from a boy under two years old with Wiskott-Aldrich syndrome, due to receive a stem cell transplant. CDR3s include the opening cysteine and the closing phenylalanine or tryptophan. The D gene is left open where the match is weak. Clone sizes are given selectively: once, few, many, or a class where the clone is expanded.

D	V	J	size	DNA	CDR3
-	TRBV4-2	TRBJ2-7	-	TGTGCCAGCAGCCACCGGGACAATGCCTACGAGCAGTACTTC	CASSHRDNAYEQYF
TRBD1	TRBV20-1	TRBJ2-7	-	TGCAGTGCTCGTAGACAGGGTAGTATTTACGAGCAGTACTTC	CSARRQGSIYEQYF
TRBD1	TRBV6-1	TRBJ2-3	-	TGTGCCAGCAGCGGGACAGGGCGCACAGATACGCAGTATTTT	CASSGTGRTDTQYF
TRBD2	TRBV2	TRBJ2-1	few	TGTGCCAGCAGTGAATTTCTAGCGGTTAGCTTAAGCTCCTACAATGAGCAGTTCTTC	CASSEFLAVSLSSYNEQFF
TRBD2	TRBV5-1	TRBJ2-2	few	TGCGCCAGCAGTCCGGGACTACCTAACACCGGGGAGCTGTTTTTT	CASSPGLPNTGELFF
-	TRBV2	TRBJ2-5	-	TGTGCCAGCAGTGGGCGTAGCGCCCAAGAGACCCAGTACTTC	CASSGRSAQETQYF
-	TRBV25-1	TRBJ1-5	few	TGTGCCAGCAGTGAATCTCCTTTCGGCACGGTGGACCAGGGATTCATTTATAGCAATCAGCCCCAGCATTTT	CASSESPFGTVDQGFIYSNQPQHF
-	TRBV27	TRBJ2-7	-	TGTGCCAGCAGTTTCTTTTGGCGACGGGGGTTGAGCTCCTACGAGCAGTACTTC	CASSFFWRRGLSSYEQYF
TRBD1	TRBV14	TRBJ2-7	-	TGTGCCAGCAGCCGACAGGGTGGAGTGATCCGCGAGCAGTACTTC	CASSRQGGVIREQYF
-	TRBV20-1	TRBJ2-5	few	TGCAGTGCTAGCCCGCTAGCAGATCAAGAGACCCAGTACTTC	CSASPLADQETQYF
TRBD1	TRBV7-2	TRBJ1-2	few	TGTGCCAGCAGCCTAGGAGGGACAGGCTCCGCTAACTATGGCTACACCTTC	CASSLGGTGSANYGYTF
-	TRBV18	TRBJ2-1	few	TGTGCCAGCTCACCAGTTTACACGGACTTC	CASSPVYTDF
TRBD2	TRBV5-1	TRBJ2-1	-	TGCGCCAGCAGCTTGGCCTTGAGACTAGCGGGAGATTATCGGGCCAATGAGCAGTTCTTC	CASSLALRLAGDYRANEQFF
-	TRBV4-1	TRBJ1-4	few	TGCGCCAGCAGCCAAGATCTGAGGGGCAGAAAACTGTTTTTT	CASSQDLRGRKLFF
TRBD1	TRBV6-5	TRBJ1-3	-	TGTGCCAGCAGTTACTCCGCAGGGGGAAGCTCTGGAAACACCATATATTTT	CASSYSAGGSSGNTIYF
-	TRBV20-1	TRBJ2-3	few	TGCAGTGCTACTAGCGCAGATACGCAGTATTTT	CSATSADTQYF
TRBD1	TRBV20-1	TRBJ1-1	few	TGCAGTGCCCCACAGGGGGCCTACACTGAAGCTTTCTTT	CSAPQGAYTEAFF
-	TRBV12-3/TRBV12-4	TRBJ2-7	many	TGTGCCAGCAGCTTAGCGCGCTACGAGCAGTACTTC	CASSLARYEQYF
TRBD2	TRBV5-1	TRBJ2-2	few	TGCGCCAGCAGCTCCCGACTAGCGGGAATATTAACCGGGGAGCTGTTTTTT	CASSSRLAGILTGELFF
TRBD1	TRBV20-1	TRBJ1-2	-	TGCAGTGCGGCGGACAGGGGAGACTATGGCTACACCTTC	CSAADRGDYGYTF
-	TRBV5-1	TRBJ1-1	few	TGCGCCAGCAGCTTGGGGCAGCCCCTGAACACTGAAGCTTTCTTT	CASSLGQPLNTEAFF
-	TRBV5-1	TRBJ2-3	-	TGCGCCAGCGGGGCTAGCACAGATACGCAGTATTTT	CASGASTDTQYF
-	TRBV7-2	TRBJ1-1	-	TGTGCCAGCAGCACGACGGTGAACACTGAAGCTTTCTTT	CASSTTVNTEAFF
-	TRBV27	TRBJ1-2	-	TGTGCCAGCAGTTTATGGGGGCAGGCTGGGCACTATGGCTACACCTTC	CASSLWGQAGHYGYTF
TRBD2	TRBV20-1	TRBJ2-1	-	TGCAGTGCTAGAGATGGGGGACTAGCGGGAGGTTTTGGCTCCTACAATGAGCAGTTCTTC	CSARDGGLAGGFGSYNEQFF
TRBD1	TRBV7-6	TRBJ2-7	-	TGTGCCAGCAGCGACCGGGACAGGGGGGACTCCAGCTACGAGCAGTACTTC	CASSDRDRGDSSYEQYF
-	TRBV29-1	TRBJ1-3	few	TGCAGCGTTGGCGGTGGGGGCTCTGGAAACACCATATATTTT	CSVGGGGSGNTIYF
TRBD2	TRBV10-3	TRBJ2-3	-	TGTGCCATCAGTGCGGGGGGAGATACGCAGTATTTT	CAISAGGDTQYF
-	TRBV5-1	TRBJ1-1	-	TGCGCCAGCAGCGCTAAGATAAACACTGAAGCTTTCTTT	CASSAKINTEAFF